Here is one TCR beta chain with its context. This sample is part of a study of Ad26.COV2.S vaccination and SARS-CoV-2 variants. The germline V gene has CDR1 SGHRS and CDR2 YFSETQ. This CDR3 is built from 14 residues. The J segment lost 5 bases and the V segment lost 4 bases, leaving 6 bases of the junction unmatched. Treatment here: 15 to 20 received Ad26.COV2.S at low or high dose, single or two shots; roughly 5 received placebo; per-sample allocation not given. Samples analyzed were those drawn on day 63 after the first vaccine or placebo injection. Some clones are missing from TCRdb's copy, which holds only in-frame ones; the method was immunoSEQ multiplex PCR. The repertoire consists of some 340,000 clones, with around four fifths occurring once and the leading ten covering roughly 2%.

This TCR was recovered from a person between 18 and 60 years old who received the Ad26.COV2.S COVID-19 vaccine or a placebo. This chain uses TRBV5-1 with TRBJ2-5, with 9 bases lining up with TRBD1. Sequences were derived from peripheral blood, sampled in a trial of Ad26.COV2.S vaccine versus placebo. The CDR3 DNA reads TGCGCCAGCAGCACGGACAGGGGACGGGAGACCCAGTACTTC. Translated, it gives CASSTDRGRETQYF.